This is a list of T cell receptor beta chains from one sample in a study of blood T cell repertoires in COVID-19. This table comes from immunoSEQ multiplex PCR, and its TCRdb copy is limited to in-frame clones, with some not included. This sample yields 30,000 to 40,000 clones, of which about 87% are seen a single time; roughly three fifths belongs to the top ten. The sample consisted of peripheral blood. These receptor sequences come from a man aged 65-85 years with acute or convalescent COVID-19. The CDR3 runs from the conserved cysteine through the conserved F or W. A D gene is named only where the DNA matches it firmly. Where a row states a size, it is once, few, many or the class of an expanded clone; other rows omit it.

cdr3_nt	cdr3_aa	v_call	j_call	clone_size	d_call	cdr3_length
TGTGCCAGCAGCGCGGACACTTTCAGCGAGCAGTACTTC	CASSADTFSEQYF	TRBV9	TRBJ2-7	.	.	13
TGTGCCAGCAGCCAAGACCGGGACAATGAGCAGTTCTTC	CASSQDRDNEQFF	TRBV4-2	TRBJ2-1	.	.	13
TGTGCCTGGAGAGGGGCAGGGGGGACCTATGGCTACACCTTC	CAWRGAGGTYGYTF	TRBV30	TRBJ1-2	.	TRBD1	14
TGTGCCAGCACCCAACAGGGGGCAGGAGGCTACACCTTC	CASTQQGAGGYTF	TRBV12-3/TRBV12-4	TRBJ1-2	.	TRBD1	13
TGTGCCAGCAGCTTAGGGCGCGGGAACACCGGGGAGCTGTTTTTT	CASSLGRGNTGELFF	TRBV11-3	TRBJ2-2	.	.	15
TGTGCCAGCAGCCTAACCGACACATACAATGAGCAGTTCTTC	CASSLTDTYNEQFF	TRBV27	TRBJ2-1	.	.	14
TGTGCCAGCAGTCTCGGAGCGGGGGGACGCCTCTCCTACAATGAGCAGTTCTTC	CASSLGAGGRLSYNEQFF	TRBV27	TRBJ2-1	.	TRBD2	18
TGTGCCTGGAGCCATCACAGGGGAGGCAACTATGGCTACACCTTC	CAWSHHRGGNYGYTF	TRBV30	TRBJ1-2	.	TRBD1	15
TGTGCCAGTAGTATAGATTCCGAACTGAACGAGCAGTACTTC	CASSIDSELNEQYF	TRBV19	TRBJ2-7	.	.	14
TGTGCCAGCAGACCGCCCCGGGGGAGAACTGAAGCTTTCTTT	CASRPPRGRTEAFF	TRBV6-5	TRBJ1-1	.	.	14
TGCAGTGCTAGGAGGACTGAAGCTTTCTTT	CSARRTEAFF	TRBV20-1	TRBJ1-1	.	.	10
TGTGCCAGCAGCTCCGGGACTGGGGGGTATAATGAGCAGTTCTTC	CASSSGTGGYNEQFF	TRBV5-4	TRBJ2-1	.	.	15
TGTGCCAGCAGCTTAGTCCGGGGTCACGAGCAGTACTTC	CASSLVRGHEQYF	TRBV7-9	TRBJ2-7	.	.	13
TGTGCCAGCAGCCAAGCGTCAGGGGGCTCCGAGCAGTACTTC	CASSQASGGSEQYF	TRBV3-1/TRBV3-2	TRBJ2-7	.	TRBD1	14
TGTGCCAGCAGTGCCCGGGGAGGGACGCCTAATAACTATGGCTACACCTTC	CASSARGGTPNNYGYTF	TRBV28	TRBJ1-2	few	.	17
TGTGCCAGTCTGAACAGGGAACTCTATAATTCACCCCTCCACTTT	CASLNRELYNSPLHF	TRBV6-5	TRBJ1-6	.	.	15
TGCGCCAGCAGCTTGGACGGGACTCAAGCTGGCTACACCTTC	CASSLDGTQAGYTF	TRBV5-1	TRBJ1-2	.	.	14
TGTGCCAGCAACAATCCCAGAGACAGGGTGTCCTACGAGCAGTACTTC	CASNNPRDRVSYEQYF	TRBV28	TRBJ2-7	.	TRBD1	16
TGTGCCAGCAGTGGGGGGACAGCGGTCGATATCTATGGCTACACCTTC	CASSGGTAVDIYGYTF	TRBV28	TRBJ1-2	.	TRBD1	16
TGTGCCAGCAGTTCGTCCCCCACAGGGAGCAATCAGCCCCAGCATTTT	CASSSSPTGSNQPQHF	TRBV6-2/TRBV6-3	TRBJ1-5	.	.	16
TGTGCCAGCAGTTACTCCGGCAGGATGGGCTATGGCTACACCTTC	CASSYSGRMGYGYTF	TRBV6-5	TRBJ1-2	.	.	15
TGTGCCAGCAGTTACTCGACAGGGGGCCAAACTGAAGCTTTCTTT	CASSYSTGGQTEAFF	TRBV6-5	TRBJ1-1	.	TRBD1	15
TGTGCCAGCAGCCCGGTTAGCTCCTACAATGAGCAGTTCTTC	CASSPVSSYNEQFF	TRBV6-2/TRBV6-3	TRBJ2-1	.	.	14
TGTGCCATCAGTGGGGACAGGGGGCTGGAAAAACTGTTTTTT	CAISGDRGLEKLFF	TRBV10-3	TRBJ1-4	.	TRBD1	14
TGCGCCAGCAGCTGGACTAGCGAGGGGACCTACGAGCAGTACTTC	CASSWTSEGTYEQYF	TRBV5-1	TRBJ2-7	.	TRBD2	15
TGTGCCAGCAGCCCCGGAACTATCACTGAAGCTTTCTTT	CASSPGTITEAFF	TRBV6-6	TRBJ1-1	few	.	13
TGTGCCAGCAGCCCCTGGGACAGGGAAGAAAAACTGTTTTTT	CASSPWDREEKLFF	TRBV3-1/TRBV3-2	TRBJ1-4	.	TRBD1	14
TGTGCCAGCAGCTCCGGGACAGGGGCCCTACCTTCCTACGAGCAGTACTTC	CASSSGTGALPSYEQYF	TRBV5-4	TRBJ2-7	.	TRBD1	17
TGTGCCAGCAGCGTAGTGGGCCGGGAAGACGAGCAGTACTTC	CASSVVGREDEQYF	TRBV9	TRBJ2-7	.	.	14
TGTGCCACCAGTGATCCGCGGAAGAACAATGAGCAGTTCTTC	CATSDPRKNNEQFF	TRBV24-1	TRBJ2-1	once	.	14
TGTGCCAGCAGTTGGGGACAGGGGATCTCCTACGAGCAGTACTTC	CASSWGQGISYEQYF	TRBV5-8	TRBJ2-7	.	TRBD1	15
TGTGCCAGCAGCTTAGATTCCAGGGCCACCGGGGAGCTGTTTTTT	CASSLDSRATGELFF	TRBV7-7	TRBJ2-2	.	.	15
TGCGCCAGCTCTCGGACAGATGGGAATTTCTACGAGCAGTACTTC	CASSRTDGNFYEQYF	TRBV5-1	TRBJ2-7	.	.	15
TGTGCCAGCAGCCCTCTACGAAGCGGGGAGCTGTTTTTT	CASSPLRSGELFF	TRBV11-3	TRBJ2-2	once	.	13
TGCGCCAGCAGCTTGGTAATCGGGGGGGCCCCCTACAATGAGCAGTTCTTC	CASSLVIGGAPYNEQFF	TRBV5-1	TRBJ2-1	.	TRBD2	17